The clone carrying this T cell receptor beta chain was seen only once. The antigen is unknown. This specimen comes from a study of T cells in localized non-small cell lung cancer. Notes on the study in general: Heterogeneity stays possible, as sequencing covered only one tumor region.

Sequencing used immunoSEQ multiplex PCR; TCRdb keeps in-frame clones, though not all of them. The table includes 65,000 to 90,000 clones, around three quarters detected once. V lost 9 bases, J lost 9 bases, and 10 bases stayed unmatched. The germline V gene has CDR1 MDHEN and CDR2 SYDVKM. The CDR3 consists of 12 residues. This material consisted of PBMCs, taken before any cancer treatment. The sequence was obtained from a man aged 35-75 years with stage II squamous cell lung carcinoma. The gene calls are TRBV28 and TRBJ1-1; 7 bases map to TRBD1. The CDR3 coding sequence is TGTGCCAGTGATCAACAGGGGTTGAAAGCTTTCTTT. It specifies CASDQQGLKAFF.